This entry is about one T cell receptor (beta chain). As yet, its antigen is unknown. The source of the sample is a study of neurological immune-mediated disorders. Study observations and caveats: In HTLV-1-associated myelopathy, TCR clonal expansion was greatest, whereas multiple sclerosis had the least, falling below healthy controls.

TCRdb re-called the 5' RACE reads with MiXCR, one entry per CDR3 protein. Of 15,000 to 20,000 distinct CDR3 sequences in the sample, 27% were seen once. This CDR3 is built from 13 residues. Germline V lookup: CDR1 SGHKS, CDR2 YYEKEE (reference sequence). This rearrangement joins TRBV5-5 to TRBJ2-7; D is ambiguous. The DNA end favors TRBJ2-5, so the J call may be wrong. The sequence derives from a man aged 50-60 years with HTLV-1-associated myelopathy (HAM/TSP). The sample taken for sequencing was PBMCs. The CDR3 loop reads CASSLKRSETQYF. The CDR3 DNA is TGTGCCAGCAGCTTGAAACGATCGGAGACCCAGTACTTC.